This T cell receptor (beta chain) is drawn from a study of T cell responses to AZD1222 COVID-19 vaccine. General study results and limits: Receipt of two AZD1222 doses was followed by a rise in Spike-specific TCR breadth and depth. Without day 14 samples, only post-peak T cell repertoires were studied.

The CDR3 length is 14 residues. Germline values: CDR1 LNHDA, CDR2 SQIVND (reference sequence). V trimming: 6 bases; J trimming: 5 bases; junction bases outside the gene matches: 8. Note on this clone: Its antigen is undetermined.

Clones were read by immunoSEQ multiplex PCR, and TCRdb kept only the in-frame ones, dropping some. The repertoire holds around 120,000 clones, 92% seen once, with around 1.1% in the top ten. This sample comprised peripheral blood, obtained 28 days after the second AZD1222 dose. The sequence was collected from an adult who received the AZD1222 COVID-19 vaccine. This chain links TRBV19 with TRBJ2-3; 7 bases are shared with TRBD1. The DNA for the CDR3 is TGTGCCAGTAGACCCCCAGGGGGTGTAGATACGCAGTATTTT. Encoded protein: CASRPPGGVDTQYF. Full variable domain (missing parts from reference TRBV19 and TRBJ2-3): DGGITQSPKYLFRKEGQNVTLSCEQNLNHDAMYWYRQDPGQGLRLIYYSQIVNDFQKGDIAEGYSVSREKKESFPLTVTSAQKNPTAFYLCASRPPGGVDTQYFGPGTRLTVL.